This record looks at one T cell receptor beta chain sequence and its context. Its antigen target is currently unknown. The sample holds no much larger clone one base away, and base qualities are not on file. These data belong to a study of T cell responses to AZD1222 COVID-19 vaccine (dated by TCRdb to the early 2020s). Regarding the complete study: AZD1222 recipients whose second dose came at about 4 weeks and those whose second dose came at about 12 weeks were combined into one group, since spike-specific TCR depth and breadth did not differ between the two schedules. TCR sequencing was performed for 230 to 250 trial participants, of whom 200 to 210 were given two doses of AZD1222 and some 25 were given two doses of MenACWY control vaccine. Enrollment into the trials was organized by age into subgroups of 18-55, 56-69 and 70-plus years, and those subgroups contained 148, 28 and 57 TCR-sequenced participants, respectively.

Overall results and qualifications from the work: Vaccine-associated CD4 TCRs spanned the whole spike protein, with dominant responses in regions 160-218 and 743-854. Conclusions about previously exposed vaccinees are limited, since just six AZD1222 recipients were seropositive for SARS-CoV-2 at baseline. Nearly half of unique spike-specific TCRs reportedly recognized epitopes outside regions mutated in the B.1.351 and B.1.1.7 variants. No day 14 peak-response samples were available, so repertoires were characterized only after the peak T cell response. Participants were mostly white British, with more females than males. The authors suggested clonal diversity may have been underestimated. The 56-69-year group was small, and its depth increase did not reach significance, likely because of low power. Spike-specific TCR breadth and depth rose significantly after two AZD1222 doses compared with day 0 and with MenACWY recipients.

At the junction V is shortened by 0 bases and J by 3 bases, with 5 bases in between. From the cysteine up to the phenylalanine, the CDR3 has a length of 13 residues. CDR3 DNA only is kept here, 39 bases in frame from base 1. The germline V gene (reference sequence) yields PRHDT for CDR1 and FYEKMQ for CDR2. The CDR3 regions of human TCRbeta chains were analyzed by immunosequencing. Per the authors' processing: Repertoire TCRs were checked for matches against a reference library of SARS-CoV-2-specific TCRs that had been generated using the MIRA antigen-specificity platform. Breadth was defined as the fraction of unique TCRs that were SARS-CoV-2-associated, and depth was defined as the fraction of total T cells that were SARS-CoV-2-associated. Each spike-specific TCR was assigned to its reactive spike region and to a CD4 or CD8 class using the MIRA data. Log10-transformed breadth and depth values were compared by one-way ANOVA with Sidak's multiple comparisons tests. TCRdb obtained this table from immuneACCESS and retained in-frame rearrangements with V and J assigned. These tables miss some clones; where compared with another copy, unresolved V genes account for less than half of the shortfall, and the remainder is unexplained. V, J and clone size reflect that table, while D and trimming were determined from the DNA. The sample contains 200,000 or so clones, more than 80% of them found a single time. The ten largest clones add up to under 7.5% of the sample.

The sample's time point, from its label and the paper: baseline before first vaccination. Samples from vaccinated people were obtained from the UK trials COV001 and COV002, which included a single-blind randomized controlled phase 2/3 trial of AZD1222 (ChAdOx1 nCoV-19) in healthy adults. For TCRbeta chain sequencing, PBMC samples from trial participants were taken at day 0 and at day 28 after the second dose. This TCR derives from an adult in good health. This sample comprised peripheral blood, obtained on day 0 of AZD1222 vaccination. The sequence links TRBV13 to TRBJ2-5; a tentative D call is TRBD1 (5 bases match). The DNA is as follows: TGTGCCAGCAGCTTAGGACAGGAAGAGACCCAGTACTTC. Its protein reads: CASSLGQEETQYF.